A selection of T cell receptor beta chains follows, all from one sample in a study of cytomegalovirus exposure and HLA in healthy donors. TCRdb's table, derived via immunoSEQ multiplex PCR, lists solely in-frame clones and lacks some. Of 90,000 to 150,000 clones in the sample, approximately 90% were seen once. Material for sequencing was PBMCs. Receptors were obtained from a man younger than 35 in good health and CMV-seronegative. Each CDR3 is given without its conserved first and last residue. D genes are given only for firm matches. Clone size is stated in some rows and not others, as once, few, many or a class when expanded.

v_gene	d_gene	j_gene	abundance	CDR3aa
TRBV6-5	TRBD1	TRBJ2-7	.	ASSPGTAYYEQY
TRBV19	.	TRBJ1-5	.	ASSSVAWSNQPQH
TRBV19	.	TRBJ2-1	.	ASNMKQYDNEQF
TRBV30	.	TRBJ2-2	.	ARWDFDTGELF
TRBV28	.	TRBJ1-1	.	ASRSTRLRDIDGEAF
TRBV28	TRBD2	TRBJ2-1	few	ASSSTGTSTF
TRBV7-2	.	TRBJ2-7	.	ASSLSSILGYEQY
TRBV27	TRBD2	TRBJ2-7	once	ASSPPRHGGRSSYEQY
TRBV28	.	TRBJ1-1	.	ASSLSGENTEAF
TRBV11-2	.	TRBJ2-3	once	ASSPPLATQY
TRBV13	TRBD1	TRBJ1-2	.	ASRLQGAGINYGYT
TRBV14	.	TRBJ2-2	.	ASSQNPGTGELF
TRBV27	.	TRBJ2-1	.	ASSLGSAYNEQF
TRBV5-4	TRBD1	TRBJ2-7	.	ASSRDSYEQY
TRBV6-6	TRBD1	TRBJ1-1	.	ASSQLRTGNTEAF
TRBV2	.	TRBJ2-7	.	ASSVRQAVREQY
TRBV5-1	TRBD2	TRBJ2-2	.	ASSQRTSGKWTGELF
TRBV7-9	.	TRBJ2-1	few	ASSLDGGSYNEQF
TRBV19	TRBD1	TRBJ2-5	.	ASSTLPGQGLGETQY
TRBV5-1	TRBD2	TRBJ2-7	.	ASSLAGGKDEQY
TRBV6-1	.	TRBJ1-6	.	ASSGGQSTSPLH
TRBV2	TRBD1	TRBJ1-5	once	ASRQEDRDNQPQH
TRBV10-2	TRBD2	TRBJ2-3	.	ASRFGGGPTDTQY
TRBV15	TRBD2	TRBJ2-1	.	ATYMALTSGRARYNEQF
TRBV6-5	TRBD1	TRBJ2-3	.	ASPDRTTDTQY
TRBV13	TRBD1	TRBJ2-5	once	ASSRDRKETQY
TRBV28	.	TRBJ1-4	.	ASSTQITGYGEKLF
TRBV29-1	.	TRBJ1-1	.	SMLTGGPTEAF
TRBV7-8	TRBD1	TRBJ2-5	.	ASSHGTGETQY
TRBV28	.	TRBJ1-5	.	ASSLQGPSNQPQH
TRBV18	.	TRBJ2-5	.	ASSPNPGETQY
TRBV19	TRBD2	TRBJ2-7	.	ASSIWSSGRKNEQY
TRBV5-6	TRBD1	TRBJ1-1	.	ASSEYRGRETEAF
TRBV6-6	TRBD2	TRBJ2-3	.	ASRTSGGPTDTQY
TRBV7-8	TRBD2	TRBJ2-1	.	ASSLGVGLAESYNEQF
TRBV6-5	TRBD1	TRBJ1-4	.	ASRSTGINEKLF
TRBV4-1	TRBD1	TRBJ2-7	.	ASSQPGQGIYEQY
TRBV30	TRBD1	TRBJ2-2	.	AWTSTGGETGELF
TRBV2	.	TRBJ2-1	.	ASSEPGLDEQF
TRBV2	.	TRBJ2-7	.	ASKDRLTYEQY
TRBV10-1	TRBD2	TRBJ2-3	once	ASSDPSGFTDTQY
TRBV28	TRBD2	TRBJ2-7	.	ASSPGIQTSGRLTYEQY
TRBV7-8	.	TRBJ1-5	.	ASSLTGFSNQPQH
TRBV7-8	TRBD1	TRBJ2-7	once	ASSYDGTDSYEQY